The T cell receptor (beta chain) under discussion was sequenced for a study of T cells after yellow fever vaccination. General study points: Most primary-vaccination clones reappeared after the booster (96% CD4, roughly 90% CD8).

The sample holds a few counts of this clonotype. What it binds is unknown. MiXCR was run by TCRdb on the 5' RACE reads, yielding one entry per CDR3 protein. The table has roughly 190,000 distinct CDR3 sequences, about 11% seen once. Trimming cost V 4 bases and J 2 bases; bases outside gene matches: 3. CDR3 length: 15 amino acids. The germline CDR1 and CDR2 sequences are MGHRA and YSYEKL. The chain has TRBV4-1 and TRBJ1-5; TRBD1 matches at 9 bases. The material sequenced was CD8+ T cells sorted from PBMCs, taken 15 days after the yellow fever booster vaccination. The sequence was obtained from a man aged 18 to 35 who received the YFV17D yellow fever vaccine. CDR3 sequence reads: CASSRTGGGNQPQHF. CDR3 in DNA: TGCGCCAGCAGCCGTACAGGGGGCGGCAATCAGCCCCAGCATTTT.